Listed below are T cell receptor beta chains from one sample, sequenced in a study of shared clonotypes between healthy human individuals. Assay: immunoSEQ multiplex PCR; the TCRdb copy retains only in-frame clones and omits some. The table has more than 550,000 clones, around 77% seen once. Sequencing was performed on memory CD4+ T cells sorted from blood. These receptors originate from a woman in her 30s in good health. Each CDR3 is given with its conserved first and last residue. A D gene is named only where the DNA matches it firmly. Not every row has a clone size; where given, it reads once, few, many or a size class.

v_gene,d_gene,abundance,j_gene,CDR3nt,CDR3aa
TRBV7-8,-,-,TRBJ2-1,TGTGCCAGCAGCTTACTAGCCGGGTTTGACTCGAATGAGCAGTTCTTC,CASSLLAGFDSNEQFF
TRBV7-9,-,-,TRBJ2-2,TGTGCCAGCAGCTTAGCAGGGGGGCCCGGGGAGCTGTTTTTT,CASSLAGGPGELFF
TRBV15,-,-,TRBJ1-6,TGTGCCACCAGCAGAGATCCCCAGGGAGATTCACCCCTCCACTTT,CATSRDPQGDSPLHF
TRBV5-6,-,-,TRBJ1-3,TGTGCCAGCAGCTTTATGGGCACCATATATTTT,CASSFMGTIYF
TRBV7-3,-,-,TRBJ2-3,TGTGCCAGCAGCTTAAAGACGACCGTTGGTACGCAGTATTTT,CASSLKTTVGTQYF
TRBV7-9,TRBD1,-,TRBJ1-1,TGTGCCAGCAGCCGAGACAGGGAGGCTGAAGCTTTCTTT,CASSRDREAEAFF
TRBV7-9,-,once,TRBJ2-7,TGTGCCAGCAGCCCATTCGACAGGGAGGCCGAGCAGTACTTC,CASSPFDREAEQYF
TRBV10-3,-,few,TRBJ2-3,TGTGCCACCGGGTTGGGCCGCCGAGAGCTCACAGATACGCAGTATTTT,CATGLGRRELTDTQYF
TRBV7-2,TRBD2,few,TRBJ2-1,TGTGCCAGCAGCTTGCAGCGGGACTCCTACAATGAGCAGTTCTTC,CASSLQRDSYNEQFF
TRBV29-1,-,-,TRBJ1-2,TGCAGCGTTGGAGGGCGTCTGACCTATGGCTACACCTTC,CSVGGRLTYGYTF
TRBV10-3,TRBD1,few,TRBJ2-2,TGTGCCATCAGTCCTGGGACAGGTTACCACCGGGAGCTGTTTTTT,CAISPGTGYHRELFF
TRBV6-5,-,few,TRBJ1-3,TGTGCCAGCAGTTACAACAGGGATTCATACACCATATATTTT,CASSYNRDSYTIYF
TRBV5-4,-,few,TRBJ2-7,TGTGCCAGCAGCCCCGGGACTGGGGCTCTGGAGCAGTACTTC,CASSPGTGALEQYF
TRBV6-6,TRBD1,-,TRBJ1-1,TGTGCCAGCAGTTCCCGGGACAGGGGAGAAGCTTTCTTT,CASSSRDRGEAFF
TRBV6-5,TRBD1,-,TRBJ2-1,TGTGCCAGCAGTAGAGACAGGGGTTCTTACAATGAGCAGTTCTTC,CASSRDRGSYNEQFF
TRBV11-3,-,-,TRBJ2-2,TGTGCCAGCAGCTTAGGGGGCGACACCGGGGAGCTGTTTTTT,CASSLGGDTGELFF
TRBV28,-,-,TRBJ2-1,TGTGCCAGCAGTCCCAAGGGGGAGCCCTACAATGAGCAGTTCTTC,CASSPKGEPYNEQFF
TRBV2,-,-,TRBJ2-1,TGTGCCAGCAGTGAATTGGATTGGGACCCAACTTACGATGAGCAGTTCTTC,CASSELDWDPTYDEQFF
TRBV5-1,TRBD1,-,TRBJ2-2,TGCGCCAGCAGCAAAAGGACAGGGGAAAACACCGGGGAGCTGTTTTTT,CASSKRTGENTGELFF
TRBV11-3,TRBD1,-,TRBJ2-7,TGTGCCAGCAGCTTATCACCGGGACAGGGAAAAGAGCAGTACTTC,CASSLSPGQGKEQYF
TRBV19,TRBD1,once,TRBJ1-3,TGTGCCAGTGGGGACAGAGGCGGGCCCTCTGGAAACACCATATATTTT,CASGDRGGPSGNTIYF
TRBV4-2,TRBD1,once,TRBJ2-1,TGTGCCAGCAGCCTCGGGACAGGGGTCGATGAGCAGTTCTTC,CASSLGTGVDEQFF
TRBV7-6,TRBD2,few,TRBJ2-1,TGTGCCAGCAGCTCCCAGCGGGATGATGAGCAGTTCTTC,CASSSQRDDEQFF
TRBV2,TRBD2,-,TRBJ2-7,TGTGCCAGCAGGCTTAGCGGGAGCCTTACCTACGAGCAGTACTTC,CASRLSGSLTYEQYF
TRBV27,TRBD2,few,TRBJ2-7,TGTGCCAGCAGTTTATCTGGTGGGAGGGGAATCGAGCAGTACTTC,CASSLSGGRGIEQYF
TRBV4-1,TRBD2,-,TRBJ2-3,TGCGCCAGCAGAGAGCGGGAGTTGGGCACAGATACGCAGTATTTT,CASRERELGTDTQYF
TRBV7-9,TRBD2,-,TRBJ2-3,TGTGCCAGCAGCCCCAGGACTAGCGGGAGACGGGGCACAGATACGCAGTATTTT,CASSPRTSGRRGTDTQYF
TRBV9,TRBD2,-,TRBJ2-7,TGTGCCAGCAGCGTAGGTAGCGGGGGAGACGAGCAGTACTTC,CASSVGSGGDEQYF
TRBV19,TRBD1,few,TRBJ1-1,TGTGCCAGTAGTATACGGGGACAGGGCACTGAAGCTTTCTTT,CASSIRGQGTEAFF
TRBV5-4,TRBD1,-,TRBJ2-7,TGTGCCAGCTCCCCAGCCGGACAGGGGGGATACGAGCAGTACTTC,CASSPAGQGGYEQYF
TRBV28,TRBD1,-,TRBJ2-1,TGTGCCAGCAGACAACCGGGACAGGGGAAGCGTGAGCAGTTCTTC,CASRQPGQGKREQFF
TRBV11-2,TRBD1,-,TRBJ2-5,TGTGCCAGCAGCTACAGCAGGGGGAAGACCCAGTACTTC,CASSYSRGKTQYF
TRBV7-6,-,few,TRBJ1-4,TGTGCCAGCAGCCAAACAGAGAATGAAAAACTGTTTTTT,CASSQTENEKLFF
TRBV7-2,-,-,TRBJ2-4,TGTGCCAGCAGCCGGGGAAACATTCAGTACTTC,CASSRGNIQYF
TRBV4-1,TRBD2,-,TRBJ2-1,TGCGCCAGCAGCCGCATCCGGGTGAATAGCGGGAGGTCATACAATGAGCAGTTCTTC,CASSRIRVNSGRSYNEQFF
TRBV7-3,TRBD2,-,TRBJ2-1,TGTGCCAGCAGCTTCTCTGGTAGCGGGAGTTGGAATGAGCAGTTCTTC,CASSFSGSGSWNEQFF
TRBV6-1,-,-,TRBJ1-5,TGTGCCAGCACCCTGACAGGAGCGAATCAGCCCCAGCATTTT,CASTLTGANQPQHF